This is a list of T cell receptor beta chains from one sample in a study of blood T cell repertoires in COVID-19. Only in-frame clones appear in the TCRdb table, and some are missing; sequencing was by immunoSEQ multiplex PCR. Here the sample spans a few hundred thousand clones, roughly nine tenths being singletons. Specimen: peripheral blood. The origin of the receptors is a man aged 55 to 70 with acute or convalescent COVID-19. Each CDR3 is given with its conserved first and last residue. The D gene is left open where the match is weak. Size values are once, few and many counts, or a class for expanded clones, and some rows have none.

j_gene	v_gene	d_gene	abundance	CDR3aa	CDR3nt
TRBJ2-7	TRBV28	NA	NA	CASQGIGYEQYF	TGTGCCAGCCAGGGAATTGGCTACGAGCAGTACTTC
TRBJ1-5	TRBV19	NA	NA	CASSILSSPRRNQPQHF	TGTGCCAGTAGTATCCTTTCCAGTCCTAGGAGGAATCAGCCCCAGCATTTT
TRBJ1-1	TRBV19	TRBD1	NA	CASSRRQGYTEAFF	TGTGCCAGTAGTAGGCGACAGGGTTACACTGAAGCTTTCTTT
TRBJ2-1	TRBV6-6	NA	NA	CASSSGMYSYNEQFF	TGTGCCAGCAGCTCCGGGATGTACTCCTACAATGAGCAGTTCTTC
TRBJ1-1	TRBV6-5	TRBD1	few	CASSQITGTGSEAFF	TGTGCCAGCAGTCAGATTACCGGGACAGGGTCTGAAGCTTTCTTT
TRBJ2-1	TRBV21-1	NA	NA	CASSKGQGDPTSSGNEQFF	TGTGCCAGCAGCAAGGGACAGGGGGACCCGACTAGCTCGGGGAATGAGCAGTTCTTC
TRBJ2-7	TRBV29-1	TRBD1	NA	CSVPGQADEQYF	TGCAGCGTCCCGGGACAGGCCGACGAGCAGTACTTC
TRBJ1-1	TRBV15	NA	NA	CATSREGLRNTEAFF	TGTGCCACCAGCAGAGAAGGACTCCGGAACACTGAAGCTTTCTTT
TRBJ2-6	TRBV5-1	NA	NA	CASSLGQWSSGANVLTF	TGCGCCAGCAGCTTGGGGCAGTGGAGCTCTGGGGCCAACGTCCTGACTTTC
TRBJ2-5	TRBV29-1	TRBD2	NA	CSARSGSGRAGGETQYF	TGCAGCGCCAGGTCGGGTAGCGGGAGGGCCGGTGGGGAGACCCAGTACTTC
TRBJ1-1	TRBV14	NA	NA	CASSRRPVGRGEAFF	TGTGCCAGCAGCCGCCGACCCGTCGGGCGCGGGGAAGCTTTCTTT
TRBJ2-1	TRBV5-6	NA	NA	CASSFSLGSPYNEQFF	TGTGCCAGCAGCTTTTCATTGGGCAGTCCTTACAATGAGCAGTTCTTC
TRBJ2-3	TRBV11-3	NA	NA	CASSLVASSDTQYF	TGTGCCAGCAGCTTAGTTGCTAGCTCAGATACGCAGTATTTT
TRBJ1-2	TRBV12-3/TRBV12-4	TRBD1	NA	CASSPRGNYGYTF	TGTGCCAGCAGTCCCAGGGGGAACTATGGCTACACCTTC
TRBJ2-2	TRBV19	NA	NA	CASSWVYEEAGELFF	TGTGCCAGTAGTTGGGTATACGAGGAGGCCGGGGAGCTGTTTTTT
TRBJ1-2	TRBV3-1/TRBV3-2	NA	NA	CASSQGEGCYGYTF	TGTGCCAGCAGCCAAGGGGAGGGGTGCTATGGCTACACCTTC
TRBJ2-7	TRBV6-5	TRBD1	NA	CASSPTGGEQYF	TGTGCCAGCAGCCCCACAGGGGGCGAGCAGTACTTC
TRBJ2-7	TRBV27	TRBD1	NA	CASSLGQGAIEQYF	TGTGCCAGCAGCCTGGGACAGGGGGCGATCGAGCAGTACTTC
TRBJ2-5	TRBV6-2/TRBV6-3	NA	once	CASSRGEETQYF	TGTGCCAGCAGTCGCGGGGAAGAGACCCAGTACTTC
TRBJ2-7	TRBV7-8	NA	NA	CASSPLGTGAYEQYF	TGTGCCAGCAGCCCGTTAGGGACGGGAGCCTACGAGCAGTACTTC
TRBJ2-5	TRBV6-5	NA	NA	CASSYSPSVRTETQYF	TGTGCCAGCAGTTACTCGCCTAGCGTACGTACAGAGACCCAGTACTTC
TRBJ2-3	TRBV7-8	TRBD1	NA	CASSYNRGPTDTQYF	TGTGCCAGCAGCTACAACAGGGGACCCACAGATACGCAGTATTTT
TRBJ2-4	TRBV5-8	TRBD2	NA	CASSFSSGRGNIQYF	TGTGCCAGCAGCTTTTCTAGCGGGAGGGGAAACATTCAGTACTTC
TRBJ1-4	TRBV27	TRBD1	NA	CASSPGTGVEKLFF	TGTGCCAGCAGTCCTGGGACAGGGGTTGAAAAACTGTTTTTT
TRBJ2-7	TRBV29-1	NA	NA	CSVEDPSTTGFSYEQYF	TGCAGCGTTGAAGATCCCAGCACAACAGGGTTCTCCTACGAGCAGTACTTC
TRBJ2-2	TRBV5-1	TRBD2	once	CASSSGLAGGTGELFF	TGCGCCAGCAGCTCCGGACTAGCGGGAGGGACCGGGGAGCTGTTTTTT
TRBJ1-5	TRBV6-5	TRBD1	NA	CASSPLDRANQPQHF	TGTGCCAGCAGTCCACTGGACAGGGCCAATCAGCCCCAGCATTTT
TRBJ1-1	TRBV5-1	TRBD1	NA	CASSPGGTGAMNTEAFF	TGCGCCAGCAGCCCAGGAGGGACAGGGGCGATGAACACTGAAGCTTTCTTT
TRBJ1-1	TRBV7-2	NA	NA	CASNPAAVNTEAFF	TGTGCCAGCAACCCTGCGGCCGTGAACACTGAAGCTTTCTTT
TRBJ2-5	TRBV30	TRBD1	NA	CAWSVETGGAQTQYF	TGTGCCTGGAGTGTCGAGACAGGGGGCGCACAGACCCAGTACTTC
TRBJ1-3	TRBV10-3	NA	NA	CAISDQAQGGNTIYF	TGTGCCATCAGTGACCAAGCCCAGGGCGGAAACACCATATATTTT
TRBJ2-7	TRBV7-2	NA	NA	CASSLGGSLSSEQYF	TGTGCCAGCAGCTTAGGAGGCAGCCTCTCTTCCGAGCAGTACTTC
TRBJ1-2	TRBV13	NA	NA	CASSPGRAGAGEDYGYTF	TGTGCCAGCAGCCCAGGCCGGGCGGGGGCAGGGGAGGACTATGGCTACACCTTC
TRBJ2-1	TRBV3-1/TRBV3-2	NA	NA	CASSLRYQGKIAYNEQFF	TGTGCCAGCAGCCTAAGATATCAGGGAAAAATAGCCTACAATGAGCAGTTCTTC
TRBJ1-5	TRBV19	TRBD1	few	CASSIPGQGGLQPQHF	TGTGCCAGTAGTATTCCCGGACAGGGGGGACTTCAGCCCCAGCATTTT
TRBJ1-5	TRBV6-5	NA	NA	CASSYSAGVDQPQHF	TGTGCCAGCAGTTACTCGGCAGGGGTCGATCAGCCCCAGCATTTT
TRBJ2-6	TRBV6-4	NA	NA	CASSDSGQGPGANVLTF	TGTGCCAGCAGTGACTCGGGGCAGGGTCCTGGGGCCAACGTCCTGACTTTC
TRBJ2-1	TRBV27	TRBD2	once	CASSLSSGVYNEQFF	TGTGCCAGCAGTTTATCTAGCGGGGTCTACAATGAGCAGTTCTTC
TRBJ2-2	TRBV24-1	TRBD1	NA	CATETGGELFF	TGTGCCACCGAGACAGGGGGGGAGCTGTTTTTT
TRBJ2-7	TRBV5-5	NA	NA	CASSQMDFQSSYEQYF	TGTGCCAGCAGCCAAATGGACTTCCAGAGCTCCTACGAGCAGTACTTC
TRBJ2-1	TRBV7-2	TRBD2	NA	CASSLGGGNEQFF	TGTGCCAGCAGCTTAGGGGGAGGGAATGAGCAGTTCTTC
TRBJ1-1	TRBV7-8	TRBD1	NA	CASSPRTGSNTEAFF	TGTGCCAGCAGCCCCCGGACAGGGTCGAACACTGAAGCTTTCTTT
TRBJ1-1	TRBV5-6	NA	NA	CASSPIARENTEAFF	TGTGCCAGCAGCCCGATCGCCAGGGAGAACACTGAAGCTTTCTTT
TRBJ1-3	TRBV28	TRBD1	NA	CASSGTGGSAGNTIYF	TGTGCCAGCAGTGGGACAGGGGGCTCCGCTGGAAACACCATATATTTT
TRBJ2-5	TRBV5-4	TRBD1	NA	CASSSQDRQETQYF	TGTGCCAGCAGCTCACAGGACAGGCAAGAGACCCAGTACTTC
TRBJ2-5	TRBV19	TRBD2	NA	CASSIVASGSYRETQYF	TGTGCCAGTAGTATAGTGGCTAGCGGGAGCTATCGGGAGACCCAGTACTTC
TRBJ2-7	TRBV6-4	TRBD1	NA	CASSQNRDSVEQYF	TGTGCCAGCAGCCAGAACCGGGACAGCGTCGAGCAGTACTTC
TRBJ1-1	TRBV6-5	TRBD1	NA	CASSRDSGNTEAFF	TGTGCCAGCAGTCGGGACAGCGGTAACACTGAAGCTTTCTTT
TRBJ2-3	TRBV4-3	NA	NA	CASSHVRTDTQYF	TGCGCCAGCAGCCACGTTCGCACAGATACGCAGTATTTT
TRBJ2-5	TRBV7-9	NA	NA	CASSFTGTPQETQYF	TGTGCCAGCAGCTTCACCGGGACACCCCAAGAGACCCAGTACTTC